The 28 T cell receptor beta chains below were found in one sample sequenced in a study of shared clonotypes between healthy human individuals. The table came from immunoSEQ multiplex PCR; TCRdb's copy has only in-frame clones and leaves some out. The table has about 2 million clones, roughly 94% seen once. The sample taken for sequencing was naive CD4+ T cells sorted from blood. The sample's subset: CD45RA+ positively selected. These receptors were taken from a man between 18 and 29 years old in good health.

J is TRBJ1-6 and V is TRBV29-1, with TRBD1 identical over 8 bases. Germline values: CDR1 SQVTM, CDR2 ANQGSEA. V lost 3 bases, J lost 4 bases, and 8 bases stayed unmatched. This CDR3 is built from 16 residues. This CDR3 is CSVDWTGSRYNSPLHF. The CDR3 nucleotides read TGCAGCGTTGATTGGACAGGGAGCCGGTATAATTCACCCCTCCACTTT.

The chain links TRBV9 to TRBJ2-7; TRBD1 might be the D (5 bases). Germline V gene lookup returns CDR1 SGDLS and CDR2 YYNGEE. Trimming shortened V by 0 bases and J by 1 base, and 11 bases separated the two germline ends. The CDR3 spans 15 residues. The DNA of the CDR3 is TGTGCCAGCAGCGTAGACTGGCAGGGTTCCTACGAGCAGTACTTC. Its protein is CASSVDWQGSYEQYF.

Comments on this clone: A junction end diverges from the germline sequence, so it may reflect a read error. V and J are TRBV4-2 and TRBJ2-7; the match to TRBD2 covers 9 bases. Looked up from germline, CDR1 is LGHNA and CDR2 is YNFKEQ. The CDR3 length is 15 residues. The CDR3 protein is CASSQGGGERSGSVF. The CDR3 bases are TGTGCCAGCAGCCAAGGGGGCGGAGAACGTAGCGGGAGCGTCTTC.

This sequence joins TRBV7-8 and TRBJ2-7; D is unclear. The CDR3 loop spans 15 amino acids. V was shortened by 1 base and J by 9 bases, with 19 bases between the two germline ends. From germline, CDR1 is SGHVS and CDR2 FQNEAQ. The CDR3 DNA sequence: TGTGCCAGCAGCTTAGACAGAAAGGGCTTCCCGGGGCAGTACTTC. The encoded protein is CASSLDRKGFPGQYF.

This clone was detected only once. The V and J genes are TRBV2 and TRBJ2-5; TRBD1 agrees at 9 bases. The CDR3 contains 14 residues. The germline CDR1 and CDR2 sequences are SNHLY and FYNNEI. V shed 6 bases and J 3 bases; nucleotides not matched to a gene: 5. This CDR3 reads CASSAQGAEETQYF. The CDR3 region has the DNA TGTGCCAGCAGCGCACAGGGGGCGGAAGAGACCCAGTACTTC.

The chain uses TRBV5-6 and TRBJ2-5; 10 bases agree with TRBD1. The germline gives CDR1 SGHDT, CDR2 YYEEEE. The junction had 7 bases not matched to a gene; V was cut back by 5 bases and J by 9 bases. The CDR3 is 13 amino acids. The CDR3 sequence: CASSKPGQGAQYF. CDR3 sequence (DNA): TGTGCCAGCAGTAAACCAGGACAGGGGGCCCAGTACTTC. The full variable domain, with the rest looked up from reference TRBV5-6 and TRBJ2-5, is DAGVTQSPTHLIKTRGQQVTLRCSPKSGHDTVSWYQQALGQGPQFIFQYYEEEERQRGNFPDRFSGHQFPNYSSELNVNALLLGDSALYLCASSKPGQGAQYFGPGTRLLVL.

The chain carries TRBV6-1 and TRBJ1-5; D is perhaps TRBD1 (5 bases). CDR3 length: 13 residues. The germline V and J ends were trimmed by 4 bases and 7 bases, with 11 bases remaining between them. Germline V gene data show CDR1 as MNHNS and CDR2 as SASEGT. The DNA of the CDR3 is TGTGCCAGCAGTGCGGCAGGGAAACAGCCCCAGCATTTT. Its translation: CASSAAGKQPQHF.

The J gene is TRBJ2-2, the V gene TRBV10-3; 8 bases fit TRBD2. CDR1 and CDR2 from the germline V gene are ENHRY and SYGVKD. The CDR3 extends over 16 amino acids. V trimming: 11 bases; J trimming: 2 bases; junction bases outside the gene matches: 13. The CDR3 DNA follows: TGTGCCGTCGGGGGAGGACTAGCTGTAAACACCGGGGAGCTGTTTTTT. Translating it yields CAVGGGLAVNTGELFF.

The chain has TRBV2 and TRBJ1-1, with D hard to call. With 2 bases removed from V and 4 bases from J, the gap between germline ends came to 11 bases. Germline CDR1 and CDR2: SNHLY and FYNNEI. The CDR3 covers 14 residues. The CDR3: CASSETGISTEAFF. The CDR3 nucleotides read TGTGCCAGCAGTGAAACGGGAATTAGCACTGAAGCTTTCTTT.

The chain links TRBV2 to TRBJ1-5; D unresolved. Germline V gene sequence: CDR1 SNHLY, CDR2 FYNNEI. Trimming removed 7 bases at V and 6 bases at J, with 13 bases between. The CDR3 has 13 residues. This CDR3 reads CASTADVGQPQHF. The CDR3, as DNA: TGTGCCAGCACCGCGGACGTCGGTCAGCCCCAGCATTTT.

The V gene is TRBV7-9, the J gene TRBJ1-6; 7 nucleotides match TRBD1. The V segment lost 4 bases and the J segment 16 bases; nucleotides outside the gene matches: 4. Germline-derived CDR1 and CDR2 are SEHNR and FQNEAQ (reference sequence). The CDR3 length is 11 residues. CDR3 loop: CASSSYRGLHF. As DNA, the CDR3 is TGTGCCAGCAGCTCTTACAGGGGACTCCACTTT.

The chain couples TRBV6-1 to TRBJ1-4, with TRBD1 matching over 10 bases. Per the germline V gene, CDR1 is MNHNS and CDR2 is SASEGT. The length of the CDR3 is 13 residues. J gave up 8 bases and V 7 bases, and 4 bases lay outside the gene matches. The CDR3 loop is CASTRTGGEKLFF. CDR3 coding DNA: TGTGCCAGCACCCGGACAGGGGGGGAAAAACTGTTTTTT.

This clone was picked up one time. The chain couples TRBV27 to TRBJ2-3; the D is unclear. Trimming cost V 5 bases and J 1 base, with 10 bases left between them. Germline V gene lookup returns CDR1 MNHEY and CDR2 SMNVEV (reference sequence). This CDR3 spans 14 amino acids. The CDR3 bases are TGTGCCAGCAGTCCCCGATATGGCACAGATACGCAGTATTTT. Its translation is CASSPRYGTDTQYF.

V is TRBV7-9 and J is TRBJ1-1; TRBD1 might be the D (5 bases). Germline-derived CDR1 and CDR2 are SEHNR and FQNEAQ (reference sequence). V gave up 1 base and J gave up 1 base, with 13 bases separating them. There are 16 residues in the CDR3. The CDR3 bases are TGTGCCAGCAGCTTAGATTGGGGAGGGGAGAACACTGAAGCTTTCTTT. Translating gives CASSLDWGGENTEAFF.

In this sample, this clone turned up once. The chain recombines TRBV27 with TRBJ2-1; unclear D gene. Trimming pared 0 bases from V and 8 bases from J, leaving 11 bases between. CDR1 and CDR2 from the germline V gene are MNHEY and SMNVEV (reference sequence). This CDR3 has 14 amino acids. The CDR3 DNA is TGTGCCAGCAGTTTATCTCGTGACCGGGATGAGCAGTTCTTC. The encoded protein is CASSLSRDRDEQFF.

The chain recombines TRBV9 with TRBJ2-5; the D call may be TRBD1 or TRBD2 (6 bases each). Germline lookup yields CDR1 SGDLS and CDR2 YYNGEE. Trimming cost V 2 bases and J 1 base, with 15 bases left between them. This CDR3 has 16 residues. The CDR3 sequence: CASSVGGGKGQETQYF. The CDR3 nucleotides are TGTGCCAGCAGCGTCGGAGGGGGTAAGGGCCAAGAGACCCAGTACTTC.

V is TRBV18 and J is TRBJ2-3, with unresolved D. V was shortened by 3 bases and J by 1 base, with 14 bases between the two germline ends. Germline loops: CDR1 KGHSH, CDR2 LQKENI. This CDR3 has 16 amino acids. The chain's CDR3 is CASSPRTAGGTDTQYF. The CDR3 DNA follows: TGTGCCAGCTCACCGCGCACGGCAGGAGGCACAGATACGCAGTATTTT.

J is TRBJ2-1 and V is TRBV10-3; no firm D call. V gave up 4 bases and J gave up 5 bases, with 12 bases separating them. This CDR3 has 14 residues. Per germline, CDR1 ENHRY and CDR2 SYGVKD. For the CDR3, the DNA is TGTGCCATCAGTGTCACAGACTCACACAATGAGCAGTTCTTC. As protein: CAISVTDSHNEQFF.

The chain has TRBV28 and TRBJ2-1; D gene uncertain. Germline assignment: CDR1 MDHEN and CDR2 SYDVKM. V lost 8 bases and J 0 bases, leaving 11 bases between the germline ends. The CDR3 has 14 residues. CDR3 bases: TGTGCCAGCCCCCCCCCTGGCTCCTACAATGAGCAGTTCTTC. Its translation: CASPPPGSYNEQFF. Based on the CDR3 plus reference TRBV28 and TRBJ2-1, the full variable domain is DVKVTQSSRYLVKRTGEKVFLECVQDMDHENMFWYRQDPGLGLRLIYFSYDVKMKEKGDIPEGYSVSREKKERFSLILESASTNQTSMYLCASPPPGSYNEQFFGPGTRLTVL.

The chain has TRBV2 and TRBJ1-5; a weak D match, TRBD1 (6 bases). Trimming shortened V by 2 bases and J by 7 bases, and 15 bases separated the two germline ends. Per the germline V gene, CDR1 is SNHLY and CDR2 is FYNNEI. The CDR3 has 15 amino acids. The CDR3 is CASSEQGWVRQPQHF. In DNA, the CDR3 is TGTGCCAGCAGTGAACAGGGGTGGGTAAGGCAGCCCCAGCATTTT.

The chain has TRBV7-2 and TRBJ2-2; the D is unclear. The CDR3 has 13 amino acids. Germline CDR1 reads SGHTA; CDR2 reads FQGNSA. Trimming stripped 1 base from V and 6 bases from J, with 6 bases between. The CDR3 spells CASSLGQAGELFF. Here the CDR3 DNA reads TGTGCCAGCAGCTTAGGGCAAGCCGGGGAGCTGTTTTTT.

With regard to this clone: The identical CDR3 is also encoded by other nucleotide sequences in the sample. The chain has TRBV2 and TRBJ1-2, with no clear D. The germline V gene has CDR1 SNHLY and CDR2 FYNNEI. V gave up 4 bases and J gave up 5 bases, with 8 bases separating them. This CDR3 spans 12 amino acids. This CDR3 is CASSGGPYGYTF. CDR3 DNA: TGTGCCAGCAGTGGAGGCCCTTATGGCTACACCTTC.

CDR3: CASSPMTGTYEQYF. The CDR3 nucleotides are TGTGCCAGCAGCCCGATGACAGGGACCTACGAGCAGTACTTC. This chain uses TRBV9 with TRBJ2-7, with TRBD1 identical over 7 bases. This CDR3 comprises 14 residues. V shed 4 bases and J 2 bases; nucleotides not matched to a gene: 6. The V gene's germline CDR1 is SGDLS and CDR2 YYNGEE. Together with reference TRBV9 and TRBJ2-7, the CDR3 gives the full variable domain: DSGVTQTPKHLITATGQRVTLRCSPRSGDLSVYWYQQSLDQGLQFLIQYYNGEERAKGNILERFSAQQFPDLHSELNLSSLELGDSALYFCASSPMTGTYEQYFGPGTRLTVT.

V is TRBV25-1 and J is TRBJ2-3, with D possibly being TRBD2 (6 bases). There are 13 residues in the CDR3. Per the germline V gene, CDR1 is MGHDK and CDR2 is SYGVNS. The ends were cut back, 8 bases at V and 0 bases at J, with 9 bases in the middle. The CDR3 reads CASDGGSTDTQYF. In nucleotides, the CDR3 is TGTGCCAGCGATGGAGGGAGCACAGATACGCAGTATTTT.

The J gene is TRBJ2-7, the V gene TRBV19, with D possibly TRBD1 on 6 matching bases. This CDR3 has 14 residues. Germline V gene data show CDR1 as LNHDA and CDR2 as SQIVND (reference sequence). Trimming left V 4 bases short and J 0 bases short, with 10 bases between. CDR3 amino acids: CASSTGQFSYEQYF. CDR3 nucleotides: TGTGCCAGTAGTACCGGACAGTTCTCCTACGAGCAGTACTTC.

The chain carries TRBV30 and TRBJ2-3; D gene uncertain. The CDR3 is 14 residues long. Germline-derived CDR1 and CDR2 are GTSNPN and SVGIG (reference sequence). V was shortened by 1 base and J by 2 bases, with 10 bases between the two germline ends. The CDR3 nucleotides read TGTGCCTGGAGTGAAGGCAAGTTCACAGATACGCAGTATTTT. This sequence encodes CAWSEGKFTDTQYF. Looking up the rest from reference TRBV30 and TRBJ2-3 gives the full variable domain: SQTIHQWPATLVQPVGSPLSLECTVEGTSNPNLYWYRQAAGRGLQLLFYSVGIGQISSEVPQNLSASRPQDRQFILSSKKLLLSDSGFYLCAWSEGKFTDTQYFGPGTRLTVL.

V is TRBV30 and J is TRBJ2-2; no reliable D call. This CDR3 is 14 amino acids long. V lost 7 bases to trimming and J lost 6 bases, with 18 bases between them. In germline, CDR1 is GTSNPN, CDR2 SVGIG (reference sequence). The chain's CDR3 is CASDRTWVSGELFF. DNA of the CDR3: TGTGCCTCGGATCGGACCTGGGTATCCGGGGAGCTGTTTTTT. The entire variable domain, with the rest obtained from reference TRBV30 and TRBJ2-2, is as follows: SQTIHQWPATLVQPVGSPLSLECTVEGTSNPNLYWYRQAAGRGLQLLFYSVGIGQISSEVPQNLSASRPQDRQFILSSKKLLLSDSGFYLCASDRTWVSGELFFGEGSRLTVL.

This rearrangement joins TRBV7-3 to TRBJ1-6; D unresolved. The V gene lost 8 bases and the J gene lost 9 bases, with 17 bases spanning the gap. The CDR3 length is 14 residues. Germline assignment: CDR1 SGHTA and CDR2 FQGTGA. This chain's CDR3 is CASGLDGRFSPLHF. The CDR3 DNA is TGTGCCAGCGGCCTAGATGGGCGCTTTTCACCCCTCCACTTT.